A single sample gave rise to the 25 T cell receptor beta chains below, sequenced in a study of T-cell reconstitution after alpha-beta-depleted transplantation in children listed by TCRdb under 2016. Taken with the paper, the label for treatment or condition translates to: allogeneic hematopoietic cell transplantation with graft depleted of TCRalphabeta T cells and CD19 B cells. Receptor libraries were prepared by PCR. The listed sequencing device is Illumina HiSeq 2500. TCR library preparation used molecular barcoding, with unique molecular identifiers applied to normalize quantification of the TCRbeta repertoire. TCRdb applied fastp at Q25 and MiXCR to the public reads, then kept only in-frame beta chains. Rows with one shared CDR3 protein collapse into an entry with the most common genes and DNA. Counted in this sample were roughly 570,000 distinct CDR3 sequences; roughly a quarter of them appeared once. Around a third of the sample belongs to the ten largest clones.

The sequencing used PBMCs, collected before TCRalphabeta/CD19-depleted stem cell transplant. These receptors were collected from a boy in the first two years of life with Wiskott-Aldrich syndrome, due to receive a stem cell transplant.

This clonotype has only a few counts. This sequence joins TRBV20-1 and TRBJ2-1, with D possibly being TRBD1 (5 bases). Per the germline V gene, CDR1 is DFQATT and CDR2 is SNEGSKA (reference sequence). The CDR3 length is 13 residues. V was trimmed by 4 bases and J by 5 bases, leaving 12 bases between them. The CDR3 bases are TGCAGTGCTAACCGACAGCCCCACAATGAGCAGTTCTTC. It specifies CSANRQPHNEQFF.

This clonotype was recorded a few times. The chain uses TRBV27 and TRBJ1-1, with 7 bases that match TRBD1. The CDR3 covers 14 residues. Trimming cost V 7 bases and J 2 bases; bases outside gene matches: 7. In germline, CDR1 is MNHEY, CDR2 SMNVEV (reference sequence). The CDR3 loop is CASKNRGVNTEAFF. The CDR3 bases are TGTGCCAGCAAAAACAGGGGAGTTAACACTGAAGCTTTCTTT.

The rearrangement links TRBV19 to TRBJ2-1; the D is unclear. CDR1 and CDR2 (germline): LNHDA, SQIVND (reference sequence). The CDR3 consists of 14 residues. Trimming stripped 2 bases from V and 7 bases from J, with 12 bases between. The CDR3 DNA follows: TGTGCCAGTAGTATACTCGACTTGAAAAATGAGCAGTTCTTC. It is translated as CASSILDLKNEQFF.

In this sample, this clonotype turned up many times. This chain joins TRBV20-1 and TRBJ2-7, with a tentative D call TRBD2 (6 bases). CDR3 length equals 14 residues. Looked up from germline, CDR1 is DFQATT and CDR2 is SNEGSKA (reference sequence). V lost 1 base to trimming and J lost 0 bases, with 10 bases between them. As DNA, the CDR3 is TGCAGTGCTAGAGCTCGGGACTTCTCCTACGAGCAGTACTTC. Protein: CSARARDFSYEQYF.

This clonotype has only a few counts. The chain employs TRBV12-3 or TRBV12-4 and TRBJ1-2; 11 nucleotides align to TRBD1. After removal of 6 bases from V and 3 bases from J, the junction contained 0 bases not matched to a gene. The CDR3 has 13 amino acids. CDR3: CASRGQGDYGYTF. DNA of the CDR3: TGTGCCAGCAGGGGACAGGGGGACTATGGCTACACCTTC.

This chain links TRBV10-3 with TRBJ2-7, with 7 positions matching TRBD2. Germline CDR1 reads ENHRY; CDR2 reads SYGVKD. Losses at the gene ends were 4 bases for V and 3 bases for J; bases not matched to a gene: 6. This CDR3 is 14 amino acids long. The CDR3 coding sequence is TGTGCCATCAGTGCAAGCGGGATTAGCTACGAGCAGTACTTC. It specifies CAISASGISYEQYF.

This clonotype has a handful of counts. The V and J genes are TRBV20-1 and TRBJ2-7; maybe TRBD1 (6 bases). Between the trimmed V and J ends, which lost 5 bases and 5 bases, there was a span of 16 bases. The germline V gene has CDR1 DFQATT and CDR2 SNEGSKA (reference sequence). CDR3 size: 13 residues. Here the CDR3 reads CSAAQGHGDEQYF. DNA of the CDR3: TGCAGTGCTGCACAGGGTCACGGAGACGAGCAGTACTTC.

The CDR3 bases are TGTGCCAGCAGTCGGACCTGGACGGGCGAGCAGTACTTC. Protein product: CASSRTWTGEQYF. The chain recombines TRBV2 with TRBJ2-7; no clear D. The CDR3 contains 13 residues. The V gene's germline CDR1 is SNHLY and CDR2 FYNNEI. Deletions cut 5 bases from V and 6 bases from J, with 14 bases between.

This clonotype was observed a few times. The rearrangement joins TRBV11-2 to TRBJ1-5; TRBD1 aligns across 8 bases. Germline assignment: CDR1 SGHAT and CDR2 FQNNGV. With 1 base clipped from V and 4 bases from J, the junction kept 12 bases outside the gene matches. This CDR3 spans 18 amino acids. Written as DNA, the CDR3 is TGTGCCAGCAGCTTAGGCCTGGGAGACAGGGGTCGGAATCAGCCCCAGCATTTT. Residues: CASSLGLGDRGRNQPQHF.

The gene calls are TRBV5-1 and TRBJ2-1, with 11 bases identical to TRBD2. The V gene's germline CDR1 is SGHRS and CDR2 YFSETQ. The V and J ends lost 3 bases and 8 bases, in that order; junction bases with no gene match: 4. CDR3 size: 14 residues. CDR3 sequence: CASSSTSGIYEQFF. Here the CDR3 DNA reads TGCGCCAGCAGCTCGACTAGCGGGATCTATGAGCAGTTCTTC.

This clonotype was seen a few times. The genes are TRBV20-1 and TRBJ2-1; the match to TRBD2 covers 7 bases. Germline V CDR1 and CDR2: DFQATT, SNEGSKA (reference sequence). V was pared by 7 bases and J by 4 bases, with 10 bases of the junction left unmatched. This CDR3 is 14 amino acids long. This CDR3 reads CSEQREGPYNEQFF. CDR3 sequence (DNA): TGCAGTGAACAGAGGGAGGGCCCGTACAATGAGCAGTTCTTC.

The chain has TRBV7-2 and TRBJ2-5, with 7 bases fitting TRBD2. Germline trimming cut 3 bases from V and 5 bases from J; bases unmatched to any gene: 9. CDR1 is SGHTA, CDR2 FQGNSA, per germline. There are 15 residues in the CDR3. The CDR3 protein is CASSFIAGVLETQYF. CDR3 nucleotide sequence: TGTGCCAGCAGCTTTATTGCGGGGGTTCTGGAGACCCAGTACTTC. The full variable domain, its missing parts supplied by reference TRBV7-2 and TRBJ2-5, is GAGVSQSPSNKVTEKGKDVELRCDPISGHTALYWYRQSLGQGLEFLIYFQGNSAPDKSGLPSDRFSAERTGGSVSTLTIQRTQQEDSAVYLCASSFIAGVLETQYFGPGTRLLVL.

The V and J genes are TRBV7-3 and TRBJ2-1; D may be TRBD2 (6 bases). The V end was cut by 3 bases, the J end by 9 bases, with 15 bases between. Germline CDR1 reads SGHTA; CDR2 reads FQGTGA. The CDR3 totals 14 residues. As DNA, the CDR3 is TGTGCCAGCAGCTTGGTTAGCGGAAGATCTGAGCAGTTCTTC. Its translation is CASSLVSGRSEQFF.

The chain links TRBV10-3 to TRBJ2-7; TRBD1 matches at 7 bases. The CDR3 has 12 amino acids. Germline CDR1 ENHRY, CDR2 SYGVKD. The V and J ends lost 11 bases and 5 bases, in that order; junction bases with no gene match: 9. CDR3 residues: CASGHRGDEQYF. CDR3 sequence (DNA): TGTGCCTCAGGCCACAGGGGCGACGAGCAGTACTTC.

This sequence joins TRBV10-3 and TRBJ1-2, with D maybe TRBD1 (5 bases). V was shortened by 6 bases and J by 0 bases, with 8 bases between the two germline ends. CDR1 and CDR2 (germline): ENHRY, SYGVKD. The CDR3 runs 13 residues. For the CDR3, the DNA is TGTGCCATCAGCCGGGACCCTAACTATGGCTACACCTTC. It codes for CAISRDPNYGYTF.

V and J are TRBV11-2 and TRBJ2-7; 9 bases map to TRBD2. The CDR3 has 16 amino acids. V was pared by 6 bases and J by 0 bases, with 9 bases of the junction left unmatched. CDR1 SGHAT and CDR2 FQNNGV come from the germline V gene. The CDR3 coding sequence is TGTGCCAGCAGTAAAATGGGCGGGAGGGTCTCCTACGAGCAGTACTTC. Translating it yields CASSKMGGRVSYEQYF.

This chain joins TRBV7-9 and TRBJ1-1, with unresolved D. V gave up 2 bases and J gave up 1 base, with 8 bases separating them. Germline values: CDR1 SEHNR, CDR2 FQNEAQ (reference sequence). This CDR3 contains 14 residues. This chain's CDR3 is CASSLRYENTEAFF. The CDR3 DNA sequence: TGTGCCAGCAGCTTAAGGTACGAGAACACTGAAGCTTTCTTT.

The J gene is TRBJ2-7, the V gene TRBV5-1, with 10 bases matching TRBD2. Trimming cost V 1 base and J 6 bases; bases outside gene matches: 7. The CDR3 spans 15 residues. Looked up from germline, CDR1 is SGHRS and CDR2 is YFSETQ. The CDR3 is CASSLPAGGPGEQYF. The CDR3 DNA reads TGCGCCAGCAGCTTGCCAGCGGGAGGGCCGGGCGAGCAGTACTTC.

This clonotype appeared a few times. The chain links TRBV5-1 to TRBJ2-7; 7 bases map to TRBD2. CDR1 is SGHRS, CDR2 YFSETQ, per germline. The CDR3 has 15 amino acids. After removal of 3 bases from V and 7 bases from J, the junction contained 13 bases not matched to a gene. DNA for the CDR3: TGCGCCAGCAGCTCCGGCGGGGGACCCTCTAGGGAGCAGTACTTC. Translated, it gives CASSSGGGPSREQYF.

The chain employs TRBV20-1 and TRBJ2-7, with D tentatively TRBD1 (5 bases). Germline V lookup: CDR1 DFQATT, CDR2 SNEGSKA (reference sequence). The CDR3 is 14 amino acids. V was trimmed by 4 bases and J by 0 bases, leaving 13 bases between them. The CDR3 sequence: CSAIAGRPSYEQYF. The DNA of the CDR3 is TGCAGTGCTATTGCAGGGCGACCCTCCTACGAGCAGTACTTC.

A few counts support this clonotype. The V call is TRBV12-3 or TRBV12-4, the J call TRBJ2-7; 8 bases fit TRBD2. The CDR3 extends over 13 amino acids. V shed 2 bases, J shed 6 bases, and the junction held 3 bases outside the gene matches. The CDR3 DNA reads TGTGCCAGCAGTTTACACCGGGGGGGCGAGCAGTACTTC. Translating it yields CASSLHRGGEQYF.

This rearrangement joins TRBV5-1 to TRBJ2-7; no clear D. With 5 bases removed from V and 7 bases from J, the gap between germline ends came to 19 bases. Germline V gene data show CDR1 as SGHRS and CDR2 as YFSETQ. The CDR3 contains 14 residues. This chain's CDR3 is CASSLSTRIREQYF. CDR3 nucleotides: TGCGCCAGCAGTCTTTCGACGCGGATAAGGGAGCAGTACTTC.

This rearrangement joins TRBV24-1 to TRBJ2-2, with 9 bases that match TRBD1. Germline CDR1 KGHDR, CDR2 SFDVKD. The CDR3 loop spans 16 amino acids. The trim removed 3 bases at V and 9 bases at J, leaving 10 bases unmatched. CDR3 sequence (DNA): TGTGCCACCAGTGATACCGGGACAGGGAGTAGTAGGGAGCTGTTTTTT. Its translation: CATSDTGTGSSRELFF.

V usage is TRBV27 and J usage is TRBJ2-1; possible D gene TRBD2, 6 bases. Germline V gene lookup returns CDR1 MNHEY and CDR2 SMNVEV (reference sequence). This CDR3 is 15 amino acids long. The V and J ends lost 4 bases and 2 bases respectively, with 12 bases between them. CDR3 protein: CASSSRGMTYNEQFF. In DNA, the CDR3 is TGTGCCAGCAGTTCGCGCGGGATGACCTACAATGAGCAGTTCTTC.

This clonotype showed up just a few times. The gene calls are TRBV24-1 and TRBJ2-1, with D possibly being TRBD2 (6 bases). Germline CDR1 reads KGHDR; CDR2 reads SFDVKD. The CDR3 is 16 amino acids. The ends were cut back, 4 bases at V and 5 bases at J, with 17 bases in the middle. The CDR3 protein is CATSDSGALGHNEQFF. The CDR3 region has the DNA TGTGCCACCAGTGACTCGGGAGCCTTAGGACACAATGAGCAGTTCTTC.